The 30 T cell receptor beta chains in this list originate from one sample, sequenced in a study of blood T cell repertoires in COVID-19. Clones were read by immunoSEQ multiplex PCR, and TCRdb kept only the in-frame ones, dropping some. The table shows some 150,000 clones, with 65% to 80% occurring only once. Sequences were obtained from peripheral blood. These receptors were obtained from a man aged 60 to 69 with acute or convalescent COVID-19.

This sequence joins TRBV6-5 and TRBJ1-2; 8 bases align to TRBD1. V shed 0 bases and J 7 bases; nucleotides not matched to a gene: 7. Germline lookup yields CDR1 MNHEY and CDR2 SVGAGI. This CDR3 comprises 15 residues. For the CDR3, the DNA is TGTGCCAGCAGTTACTCGAAACAGGGGGACTCTGGCTACACCTTC. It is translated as CASSYSKQGDSGYTF.

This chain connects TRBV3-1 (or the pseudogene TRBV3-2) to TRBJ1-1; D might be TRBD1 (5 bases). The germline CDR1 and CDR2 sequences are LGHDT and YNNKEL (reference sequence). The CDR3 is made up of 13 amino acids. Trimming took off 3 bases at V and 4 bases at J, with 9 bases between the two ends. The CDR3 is CASSQSGRTEAFF. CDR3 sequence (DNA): TGTGCCAGCAGCCAGTCAGGGCGCACTGAAGCTTTCTTT.

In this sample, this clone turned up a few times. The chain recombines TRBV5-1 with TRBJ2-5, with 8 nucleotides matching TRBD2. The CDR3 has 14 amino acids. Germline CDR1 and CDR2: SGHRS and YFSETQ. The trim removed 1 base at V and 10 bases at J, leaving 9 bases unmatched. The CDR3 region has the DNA TGCGCCAGCAGCTTGCGGCGAGCGGGGGAGCACCAGTACTTC. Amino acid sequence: CASSLRRAGEHQYF.

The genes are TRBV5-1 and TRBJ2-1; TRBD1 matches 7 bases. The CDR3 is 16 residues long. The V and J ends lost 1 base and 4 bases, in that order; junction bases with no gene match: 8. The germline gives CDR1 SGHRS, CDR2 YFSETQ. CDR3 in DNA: TGCGCCAGCAGCTTGCCGGGACAGCTTCGGTACAATGAGCAGTTCTTC. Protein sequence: CASSLPGQLRYNEQFF.

CDR3 in amino acids: CASSFRGEQYF. The CDR3 region has the DNA TGTGCCAGCAGCTTTAGGGGCGAGCAGTACTTC. This chain connects TRBV3-1 (or the pseudogene TRBV3-2) to TRBJ2-7; possible D gene TRBD1, 5 bases. Trimming left V 5 bases short and J 6 bases short, with 8 bases between. Germline V gives CDR1 LGHDT, CDR2 YNNKEL (reference sequence). The CDR3 length is 11 residues.

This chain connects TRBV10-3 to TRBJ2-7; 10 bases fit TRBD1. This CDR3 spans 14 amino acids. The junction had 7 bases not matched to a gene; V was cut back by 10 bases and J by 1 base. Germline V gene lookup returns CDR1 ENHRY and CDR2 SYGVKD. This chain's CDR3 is CASRTGGGSYEQYF. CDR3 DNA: TGTGCCAGTAGGACAGGGGGGGGATCCTACGAGCAGTACTTC.

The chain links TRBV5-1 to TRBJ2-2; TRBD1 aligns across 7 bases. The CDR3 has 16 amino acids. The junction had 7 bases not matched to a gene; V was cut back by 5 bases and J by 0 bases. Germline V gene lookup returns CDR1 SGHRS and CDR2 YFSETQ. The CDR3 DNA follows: TGCGCCAGCAGGGAAACCGGGACAGCGAACACCGGGGAGCTGTTTTTT. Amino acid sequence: CASRETGTANTGELFF.

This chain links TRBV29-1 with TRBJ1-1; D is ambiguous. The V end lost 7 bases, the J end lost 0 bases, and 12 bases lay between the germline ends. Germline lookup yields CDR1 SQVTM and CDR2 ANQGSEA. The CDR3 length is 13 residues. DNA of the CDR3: TGCAGCGCGACGGGAGCTATGAACACTGAAGCTTTCTTT. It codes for CSATGAMNTEAFF.

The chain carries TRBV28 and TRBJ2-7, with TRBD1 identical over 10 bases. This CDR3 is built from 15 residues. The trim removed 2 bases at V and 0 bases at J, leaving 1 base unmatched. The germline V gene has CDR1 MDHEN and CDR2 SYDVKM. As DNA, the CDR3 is TGTGCCAGCAGTTTAGGGACAGGGGTCTCCTACGAGCAGTACTTC. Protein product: CASSLGTGVSYEQYF.

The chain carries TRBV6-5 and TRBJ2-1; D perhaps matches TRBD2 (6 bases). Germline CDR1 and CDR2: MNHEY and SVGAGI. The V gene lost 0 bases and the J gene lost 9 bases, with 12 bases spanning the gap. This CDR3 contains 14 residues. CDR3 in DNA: TGTGCCAGCAGTTACTCAAGGGTGCGGGGTGAGCAGTTCTTC. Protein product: CASSYSRVRGEQFF.

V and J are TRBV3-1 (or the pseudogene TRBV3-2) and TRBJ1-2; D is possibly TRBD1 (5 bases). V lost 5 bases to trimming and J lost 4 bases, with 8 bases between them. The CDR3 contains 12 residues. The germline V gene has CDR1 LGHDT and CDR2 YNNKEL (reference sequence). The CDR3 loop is CASSTTGYGYTF. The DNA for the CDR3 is TGTGCCAGCAGCACCACAGGCTATGGCTACACCTTC.

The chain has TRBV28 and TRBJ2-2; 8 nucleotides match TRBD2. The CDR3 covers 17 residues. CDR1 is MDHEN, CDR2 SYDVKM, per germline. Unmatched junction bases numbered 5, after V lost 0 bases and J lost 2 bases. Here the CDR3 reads CASSLWGAGGNTGELFF. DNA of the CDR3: TGTGCCAGCAGTTTATGGGGGGCGGGAGGAAACACCGGGGAGCTGTTTTTT.

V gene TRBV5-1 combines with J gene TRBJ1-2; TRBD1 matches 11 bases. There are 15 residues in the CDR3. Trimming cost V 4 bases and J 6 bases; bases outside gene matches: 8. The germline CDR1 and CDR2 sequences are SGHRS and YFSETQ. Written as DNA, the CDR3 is TGCGCCAGCAGCGCCCAGGGACAGGGGGGCAATGGCTACACCTTC. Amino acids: CASSAQGQGGNGYTF. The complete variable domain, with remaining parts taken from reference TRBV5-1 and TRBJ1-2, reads KAGVTQTPRYLIKTRGQQVTLSCSPISGHRSVSWYQQTPGQGLQFLFEYFSETQRNKGNFPGRFSGRQFSNSRSEMNVSTLELGDSALYLCASSAQGQGGNGYTFGSGTRLTVV.

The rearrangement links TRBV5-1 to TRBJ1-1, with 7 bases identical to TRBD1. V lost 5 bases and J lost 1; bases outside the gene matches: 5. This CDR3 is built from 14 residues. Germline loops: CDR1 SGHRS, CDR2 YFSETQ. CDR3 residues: CASRYQGGNTEAFF. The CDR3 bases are TGCGCCAGCAGATACCAGGGGGGGAACACTGAAGCTTTCTTT.

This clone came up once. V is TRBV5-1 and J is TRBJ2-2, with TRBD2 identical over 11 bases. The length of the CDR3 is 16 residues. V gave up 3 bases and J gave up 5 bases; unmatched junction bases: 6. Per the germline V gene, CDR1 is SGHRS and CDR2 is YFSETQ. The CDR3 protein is CASSSAGTSGTGELFF. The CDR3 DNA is TGCGCCAGCAGCTCCGCCGGGACTAGCGGAACCGGGGAGCTGTTTTTT.

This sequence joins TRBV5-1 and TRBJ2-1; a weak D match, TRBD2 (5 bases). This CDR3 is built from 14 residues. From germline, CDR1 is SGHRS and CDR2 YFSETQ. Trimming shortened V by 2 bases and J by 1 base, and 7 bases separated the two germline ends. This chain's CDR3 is CASSLPGSYNEQFF. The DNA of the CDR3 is TGCGCCAGCAGCTTACCGGGATCCTACAATGAGCAGTTCTTC.

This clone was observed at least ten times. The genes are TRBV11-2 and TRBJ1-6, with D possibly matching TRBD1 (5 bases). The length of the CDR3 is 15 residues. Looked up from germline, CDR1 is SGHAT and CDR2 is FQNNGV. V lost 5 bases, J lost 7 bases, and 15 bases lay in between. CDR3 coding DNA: TGTGCCAGCAGCCACCCTGGGGCAGGGAATTCACCCCTCCACTTT. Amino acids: CASSHPGAGNSPLHF.

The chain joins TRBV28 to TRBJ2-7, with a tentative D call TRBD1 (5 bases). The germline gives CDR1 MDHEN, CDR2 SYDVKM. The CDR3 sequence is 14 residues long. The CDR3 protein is CAPTEGFDSYEQYF. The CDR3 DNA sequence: TGTGCGCCGACAGAAGGGTTTGACTCCTACGAGCAGTACTTC.

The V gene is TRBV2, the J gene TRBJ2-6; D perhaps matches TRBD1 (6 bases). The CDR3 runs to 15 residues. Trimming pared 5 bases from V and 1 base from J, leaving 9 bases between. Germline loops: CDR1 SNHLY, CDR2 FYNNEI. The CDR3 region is CASSLQGSGANVLTF. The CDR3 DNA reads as TGTGCCAGCAGTCTACAGGGATCTGGGGCCAACGTCCTGACTTTC.

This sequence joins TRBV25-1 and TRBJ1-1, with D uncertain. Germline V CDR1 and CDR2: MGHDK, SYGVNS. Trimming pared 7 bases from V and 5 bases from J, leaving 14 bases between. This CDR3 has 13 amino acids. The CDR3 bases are TGTGCCAGCAACCACCCGGGTAGGACTGAAGCTTTCTTT. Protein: CASNHPGRTEAFF.

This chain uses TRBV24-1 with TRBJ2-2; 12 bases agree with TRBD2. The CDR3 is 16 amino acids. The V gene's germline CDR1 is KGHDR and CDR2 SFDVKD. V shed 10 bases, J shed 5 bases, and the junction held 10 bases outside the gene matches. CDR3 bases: TGTGCCACTCAGAACGCACTAGCGGGAGGAACCGGGGAGCTGTTTTTT. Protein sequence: CATQNALAGGTGELFF.

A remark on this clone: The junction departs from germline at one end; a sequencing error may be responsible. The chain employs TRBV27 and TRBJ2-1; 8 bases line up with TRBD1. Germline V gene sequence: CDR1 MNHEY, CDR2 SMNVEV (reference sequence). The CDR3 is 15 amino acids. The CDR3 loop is CASSFEAGGYHEQFF. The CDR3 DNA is TGTGCCAGCAGTTTCGAAGCAGGGGGCTACCATGAGCAGTTCTTC.

Here the CDR3 DNA reads TGCGCCAGCAGCTTGGACGGGACTATTTACTACGAGCAGTACTTC. It specifies CASSLDGTIYYEQYF. This chain uses TRBV5-1 with TRBJ2-7; 7 bases fit TRBD2. Germline assignment: CDR1 SGHRS and CDR2 YFSETQ. J lost 3 bases, V lost 0 bases, and 6 bases had no gene match. This CDR3 region has 15 residues. The full variable domain, with the rest looked up from reference TRBV5-1 and TRBJ2-7, is KAGVTQTPRYLIKTRGQQVTLSCSPISGHRSVSWYQQTPGQGLQFLFEYFSETQRNKGNFPGRFSGRQFSNSRSEMNVSTLELGDSALYLCASSLDGTIYYEQYFGPGTRLTVT.

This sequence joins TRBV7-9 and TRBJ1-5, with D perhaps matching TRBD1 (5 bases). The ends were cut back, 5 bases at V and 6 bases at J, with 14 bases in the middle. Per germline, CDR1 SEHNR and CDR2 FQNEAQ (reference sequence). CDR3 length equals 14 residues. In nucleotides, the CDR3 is TGTGCCAGCAGCCAAAGGGGTTCAGGTCAGCCCCAGCATTTT. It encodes CASSQRGSGQPQHF.

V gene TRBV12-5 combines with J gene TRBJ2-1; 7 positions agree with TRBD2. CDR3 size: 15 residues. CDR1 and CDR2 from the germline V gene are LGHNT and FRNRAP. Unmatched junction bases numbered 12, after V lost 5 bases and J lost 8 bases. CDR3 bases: TGTGCTAGTGGTATCCAGCGGGGAATCCGCGATGAGCAGTTCTTC. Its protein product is CASGIQRGIRDEQFF.

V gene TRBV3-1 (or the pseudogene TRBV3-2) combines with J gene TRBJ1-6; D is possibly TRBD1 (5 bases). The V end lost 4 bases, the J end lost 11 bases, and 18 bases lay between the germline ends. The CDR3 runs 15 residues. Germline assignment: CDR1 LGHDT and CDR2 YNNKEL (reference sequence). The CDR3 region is CASSPGGLPRTPLHF. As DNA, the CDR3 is TGTGCCAGCAGCCCCGGGGGGTTGCCAAGGACACCCCTCCACTTT.

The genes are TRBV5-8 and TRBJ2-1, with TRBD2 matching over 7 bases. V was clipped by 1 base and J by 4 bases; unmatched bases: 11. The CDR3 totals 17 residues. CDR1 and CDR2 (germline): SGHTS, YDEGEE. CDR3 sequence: CASSLLERGDRYNEQFF. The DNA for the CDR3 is TGTGCCAGCAGCTTGTTGGAACGGGGGGATCGGTACAATGAGCAGTTCTTC.

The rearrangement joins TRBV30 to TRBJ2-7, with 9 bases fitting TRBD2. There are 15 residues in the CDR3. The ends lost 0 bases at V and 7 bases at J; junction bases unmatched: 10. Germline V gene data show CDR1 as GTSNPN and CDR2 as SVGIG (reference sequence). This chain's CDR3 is CAWSVAGGTRGEQYF. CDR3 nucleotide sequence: TGTGCCTGGAGTGTAGCGGGAGGTACCCGAGGGGAGCAGTACTTC.

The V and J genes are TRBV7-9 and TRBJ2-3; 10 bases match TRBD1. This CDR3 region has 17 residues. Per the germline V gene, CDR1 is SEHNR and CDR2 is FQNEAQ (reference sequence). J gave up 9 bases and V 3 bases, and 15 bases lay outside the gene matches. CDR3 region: CASSFPRLGQGRGTQYF. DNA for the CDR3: TGTGCCAGCAGCTTTCCACGCTTGGGACAGGGGAGGGGAACGCAGTATTTT.

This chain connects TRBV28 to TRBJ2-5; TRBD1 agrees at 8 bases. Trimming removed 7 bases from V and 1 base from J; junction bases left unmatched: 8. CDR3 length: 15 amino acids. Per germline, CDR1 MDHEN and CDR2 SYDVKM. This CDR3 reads CASTTGGWGQETQYF. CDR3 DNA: TGTGCCAGCACCACAGGGGGATGGGGCCAAGAGACCCAGTACTTC.